A selection of T cell receptor beta chains follows, all from one sample in a study of blood T cell repertoires in COVID-19. Sequencing was performed with immunoSEQ multiplex PCR; in TCRdb, only in-frame clones are kept and a portion is missing. The data hold about 320,000 clones, with about 85% observed a single time. The sequencing input was PBMCs or T cells enriched from blood (not recorded which). The receptors come from a young woman who had recovered from COVID-19. The CDR3 runs from the conserved cysteine through the conserved F or W. The D gene is left open where the match is weak. Clone size, where shown, is once, few, many, or a class for clones that have expanded.

cdr3_length	j_call	clone_size	v_call	d_call	cdr3_aa	cdr3_nt
14	TRBJ1-3	.	TRBV5-1	.	CASSLDQGSNTIYF	TGCGCCAGCAGCTTGGATCAGGGGAGTAACACCATATATTTT
13	TRBJ1-4	.	TRBV15	.	CATSEARIEKLFF	TGTGCCACCTCGGAGGCTAGGATCGAAAAACTGTTTTTT
17	TRBJ2-5	.	TRBV28	.	CASSPLPYRGKQETQYF	TGTGCCAGCAGTCCACTACCCTATAGGGGGAAACAAGAGACCCAGTACTTC
10	TRBJ1-3	few	TRBV28	.	CASIKNTIYF	TGTGCCAGCATCAAAAACACCATATATTTT
17	TRBJ1-2	.	TRBV19	.	CASSGSFLTNANYGYTF	TGTGCCAGTAGTGGGAGTTTCTTGACAAACGCTAACTATGGCTACACCTTC
13	TRBJ1-5	once	TRBV5-6	.	CASSFRGNQPQHF	TGTGCCAGCAGCTTTCGGGGAAATCAGCCCCAGCATTTT
13	TRBJ1-3	.	TRBV6-1	TRBD1	CASSEGQGNTIYF	TGTGCCAGCAGTGAAGGACAGGGTAACACCATATATTTT
12	TRBJ1-2	.	TRBV2	TRBD1	CASRGTGPGYTF	TGTGCCAGCAGGGGGACAGGGCCTGGCTACACCTTC
16	TRBJ2-7	.	TRBV7-3	.	CASSLYGASAGYEQYF	TGTGCCAGCAGCTTATACGGGGCTTCGGCGGGGTACGAGCAGTACTTC
14	TRBJ2-2	.	TRBV5-1	.	CASSPGQNTGELFF	TGCGCCAGCAGCCCAGGACAGAACACCGGGGAGCTGTTTTTT
15	TRBJ1-1	.	TRBV19	.	CASSPWFSGNTEAFF	TGTGCCAGTAGCCCCTGGTTTTCCGGGAACACTGAAGCTTTCTTT
12	TRBJ1-6	.	TRBV3-1/TRBV3-2	.	CASSQGSSPLHF	TGTGCCAGCAGCCAGGGGAGTTCACCCCTCCACTTT
13	TRBJ1-1	.	TRBV6-5	.	CASSTWAGTEAFF	TGTGCCAGCAGTACATGGGCGGGGACTGAAGCTTTCTTT
15	TRBJ1-4	.	TRBV2	.	CASTRWQATNEKLFF	TGTGCCAGCACCCGGTGGCAGGCAACTAATGAAAAACTGTTTTTT
15	TRBJ1-1	.	TRBV7-3	TRBD1	CASSLMTGGNTEAFF	TGTGCCAGCAGCTTAATGACAGGGGGGAACACTGAAGCTTTCTTT
15	TRBJ1-5	.	TRBV27	TRBD1	CASRSGTGGIQPQHF	TGTGCCAGCAGGTCTGGGACAGGGGGGATTCAGCCCCAGCATTTT
16	TRBJ2-4	.	TRBV2	TRBD1	CASSNTGGTAKNIQYF	TGTGCCAGCAGTAATACAGGGGGCACGGCCAAAAACATTCAGTACTTC
15	TRBJ1-2	.	TRBV5-4	TRBD1	CASSLESGQGAPHTF	TGTGCCAGCAGCTTGGAATCGGGACAGGGGGCACCCCACACCTTC
16	TRBJ1-4	.	TRBV27	.	CASRRRLGGSEEKLFF	TGTGCCAGCAGGAGGAGGCTAGGAGGGTCGGAAGAAAAACTGTTTTTT
13	TRBJ1-1	.	TRBV10-3	.	CAITKGMNTEAFF	TGTGCCATCACGAAGGGGATGAACACTGAAGCTTTCTTT
15	TRBJ1-2	once	TRBV6-5	.	CASSRQVRGPNGYTF	TGTGCCAGCAGTCGACAGGTCCGAGGCCCCAATGGCTACACCTTC
15	TRBJ2-7	.	TRBV11-1	TRBD1	CASSLNPTGGFEQYF	TGTGCCAGCAGCTTAAACCCGACAGGGGGCTTCGAGCAGTACTTC
14	TRBJ1-5	.	TRBV5-1	.	CASSLGGSDQPQHF	TGCGCCAGCAGCTTGGGAGGGTCGGATCAGCCCCAGCATTTT
16	TRBJ2-1	.	TRBV5-1	.	CASSEFFATSYNEQFF	TGCGCCAGCAGCGAGTTCTTCGCGACATCCTACAATGAGCAGTTCTTC
16	TRBJ2-5	.	TRBV2	TRBD1	CATRGRGRRGQETQYF	TGTGCCACTCGAGGTAGGGGGCGGCGTGGACAAGAGACCCAGTACTTC
15	TRBJ2-3	.	TRBV7-6	TRBD2	CASSLRTSDRDTQYF	TGTGCCAGCAGCTTAAGGACTAGCGATCGGGATACGCAGTATTTT